The 20 T cell receptor beta chains in this list originate from one sample, sequenced in a study of vaccination effects on CD4 cells after COVID-19. Antigen-specific CD4+ T cells expanded by the ViraFEST assay with viral peptide pools were then sequenced. Cells that had been cultured for roughly 9 days were the source of isolated CD4+ T cells. None of the vaccinated had previously contracted SARS-CoV-2, and their nucleocapsid antibodies tested negative. Antigen specificity for these receptors is unknown. Repertoires were generated with immunoSEQ multiplex PCR, while TCRdb's copy carries only in-frame clones and drops some. The table includes about 73,000 clones, approximately 75% detected once. Sequenced material: CD4+ T cells from PBMCs cultured with HCoV-NL63 spike peptides, taken before COVID-19 vaccination. These receptors all stem from a human donor who received a COVID-19 vaccine.

CDR3 DNA: TGTGCCAGCACCTCGACAGGGTCGGGTGAAGCTTTCTTT. Amino acid sequence: CASTSTGSGEAFF. The chain employs TRBV12-3 or TRBV12-4 and TRBJ1-1, with 7 bases matching TRBD1. J gave up 7 bases and V 7 bases, and 9 bases lay outside the gene matches. This CDR3 has 13 amino acids.

The chain has TRBV19 and TRBJ2-2; possibly TRBD2 for D (5 bases). The CDR3 loop spans 16 amino acids. CDR1 is LNHDA, CDR2 SQIVND, per germline (reference sequence). V gave up 5 bases and J gave up 0 bases, with 13 bases separating them. The CDR3 loop reads CASSGRTSTNTGELFF. The CDR3 DNA reads TGTGCCAGTAGTGGGCGGACTTCCACGAACACCGGGGAGCTGTTTTTT.

The sample holds a few counts of this clone. The chain employs TRBV2 and TRBJ2-4; D is possibly TRBD1 (5 bases). CDR1 is SNHLY, CDR2 FYNNEI, per germline. This CDR3 is built from 16 residues. V lost 1 base to trimming and J lost 1 base, with 11 bases between them. The chain's CDR3 is CASSEDRGTAKNIQYF. The DNA for the CDR3 is TGTGCCAGCAGTGAAGATAGGGGAACGGCCAAAAACATTCAGTACTTC.

The table lists this clone with a few counts. V and J are TRBV10-1 and TRBJ2-2, with D unresolved. The ends were cut back, 3 bases at V and 4 bases at J, with 6 bases in the middle. Germline V gene sequence: CDR1 WNHNN, CDR2 SYGVQD (reference sequence). The CDR3 runs 13 residues. In DNA form, the CDR3 reads TGCGCCAGCAGTGACCTGAGCACCGGGGAGCTGTTTTTT. It codes for CASSDLSTGELFF.

The chain links TRBV5-1 to TRBJ2-3; 7 bases are a match to TRBD1. In germline, CDR1 is SGHRS, CDR2 YFSETQ. V lost 1 base and J lost 0; bases outside the gene matches: 8. This CDR3 is built from 17 residues. The CDR3, as DNA: TGCGCCAGCAGCTTGAGGACAGGACCACCTAGCACAGATACGCAGTATTTT. Protein product: CASSLRTGPPSTDTQYF.

The J gene is TRBJ2-7, the V gene TRBV6-1, with 8 bases lining up with TRBD1. This CDR3 is built from 15 residues. The J segment lost 3 bases and the V segment lost 0 bases, leaving 4 bases of the junction unmatched. Germline V gene data show CDR1 as MNHNS and CDR2 as SASEGT. DNA of the CDR3: TGTGCCAGCAGTGAAGCAGGGACAGGCCACTACGAGCAGTACGTC. Amino acids: CASSEAGTGHYEQYV.

This sequence joins TRBV19 and TRBJ2-2, with 12 bases aligning to TRBD1. The V and J ends lost 4 bases and 6 bases, in that order; junction bases with no gene match: 3. CDR3 size: 15 residues. Looked up from germline, CDR1 is LNHDA and CDR2 is SQIVND (reference sequence). The CDR3 is CASSKGQGASGELFF. DNA for the CDR3: TGTGCCAGTAGTAAGGGACAGGGGGCATCCGGGGAGCTGTTTTTT.

The chain carries TRBV7-9 and TRBJ1-1, with D uncertain. CDR3 length: 13 amino acids. The germline V gene has CDR1 SEHNR and CDR2 FQNEAQ (reference sequence). V was trimmed by 5 bases and J by 1 base, leaving 8 bases between them. CDR3 sequence reads: CASSTRQNTEAFF. The CDR3 coding sequence is TGTGCCAGCAGCACCCGACAGAACACTGAAGCTTTCTTT.

The chain uses TRBV6-2 or TRBV6-3 and TRBJ1-1, with 8 nucleotides matching TRBD1. Germline lookup yields CDR1 MNHEY and CDR2 SVGEGT. V dropped 1 base and J dropped 5; count of bases not matched to a gene: 6. The CDR3 extends over 15 amino acids. CDR3 residues: CASSYYGQGRTEAFF. In nucleotides, the CDR3 is TGTGCCAGCAGTTACTACGGACAGGGACGGACTGAAGCTTTCTTT.

The CDR3 loop reads CASSLEVRNTEAFF. CDR3 coding DNA: TGCGCCAGCAGCCTGGAAGTGAGGAACACTGAAGCTTTCTTT. The chain is built from TRBV5-1 and TRBJ1-1; the D is unclear. CDR3 length: 14 residues. Germline lookup yields CDR1 SGHRS and CDR2 YFSETQ. V was shortened by 4 bases and J by 1 base, with 11 bases between the two germline ends. Complete variable domain (other parts from reference TRBV5-1 and TRBJ1-1): KAGVTQTPRYLIKTRGQQVTLSCSPISGHRSVSWYQQTPGQGLQFLFEYFSETQRNKGNFPGRFSGRQFSNSRSEMNVSTLELGDSALYLCASSLEVRNTEAFFGQGTRLTVV.

The chain joins TRBV24-1 to TRBJ2-2, with D tentatively TRBD1 (7 bases). Germline V gene data show CDR1 as KGHDR and CDR2 as SFDVKD. V was trimmed by 1 base and J by 3 bases, leaving 14 bases between them. CDR3 size: 17 residues. CDR3 in amino acids: CATSDLPRRGDTGELFF. CDR3 sequence (DNA): TGTGCCACCAGTGATTTACCCCGCAGGGGGGACACCGGGGAGCTGTTTTTT.

The rearrangement uses TRBV6-4 and TRBJ1-1; tentative D call: TRBD1 (5 bases). V lost 2 bases and J 2 bases, leaving 18 bases between the germline ends. Germline CDR1 reads MRHNA; CDR2 reads SNTAGT. This CDR3 has 17 residues. The CDR3 sequence is CASSDAEMGRANTEAFF. As DNA, the CDR3 is TGTGCCAGCAGTGACGCGGAAATGGGACGGGCAAACACTGAAGCTTTCTTT.

The CDR3 spells CASSSGTSGGDEQFF. The CDR3 nucleotides read TGTGCCAGCAGCTCGGGGACTAGCGGGGGGGATGAGCAGTTCTTC. The chain combines TRBV7-3 with TRBJ2-1; 16 bases align to TRBD2. The ends lost 4 bases at V and 8 bases at J; junction bases unmatched: 2. CDR1 is SGHTA, CDR2 FQGTGA, per germline. This CDR3 contains 15 residues.

The genes are TRBV18 and TRBJ2-3; TRBD1 or TRBD2 may be the D gene (5 bases each). V was clipped by 3 bases and J by 2 bases, with 12 bases between them. The CDR3 length is 15 residues. CDR1 is KGHSH and CDR2 is LQKENI in the germline V gene. DNA of the CDR3: TGTGCCAGCTCACCCATAAGGGACCTCACAGATACGCAGTATTTT. Translating gives CASSPIRDLTDTQYF. Drawing the rest from reference TRBV18 and TRBJ2-3, the complete variable domain is NAGVMQNPRHLVRRRGQEARLRCSPMKGHSHVYWYRQLPEEGLKFMVYLQKENIIDESGMPKERFSAEFPKEGPSILRIQQVVRGDSAAYFCASSPIRDLTDTQYFGPGTRLTVL.

The CDR3 DNA reads as TGTGCCAGCGTCGTGCAAGCGGGGGCGAACTATGGCTACACCTTC. The encoded protein is CASVVQAGANYGYTF. The chain links TRBV28 to TRBJ1-2, with D possibly TRBD1 on 6 matching bases. V was clipped by 8 bases and J by 2 bases, with 18 bases between them. This CDR3 has 15 amino acids. The germline V gene has CDR1 MDHEN and CDR2 SYDVKM.

This clone has more than one count but fewer than ten. The V and J genes are TRBV5-4 and TRBJ1-2; 7 bases are shared with TRBD1. The CDR3 length is 15 residues. Germline CDR1 SGHNT, CDR2 YYREEE (reference sequence). J gave up 3 bases and V 4 bases, and 9 bases lay outside the gene matches. The CDR3 bases are TGTGCCAGCAGCCGGATGACAGGGTGGGACTATGGCTACACCTTC. Translating gives CASSRMTGWDYGYTF.

The CDR3 region is CAWDRGGMGANVLTF. In DNA, the CDR3 is TGTGCCTGGGATAGAGGGGGGATGGGGGCCAACGTCCTGACTTTC. The chain is built from TRBV30 and TRBJ2-6; tentatively, D is TRBD1 or TRBD2 (6 bases each). This CDR3 comprises 15 residues. CDR1 is GTSNPN and CDR2 is SVGIG in the germline V gene (reference sequence). V was clipped by 5 bases and J by 4 bases, with 15 bases between them. The variable domain in full, completed from reference TRBV30 and TRBJ2-6, reads SQTIHQWPATLVQPVGSPLSLECTVEGTSNPNLYWYRQAAGRGLQLLFYSVGIGQISSEVPQNLSASRPQDRQFILSSKKLLLSDSGFYLCAWDRGGMGANVLTFGAGSRLTVL.

This CDR3 reads CASSPSGGRSNQPQHF. DNA for the CDR3: TGTGCCAGCTCACCAAGCGGGGGGCGTAGCAATCAGCCCCAGCATTTT. V is TRBV18 and J is TRBJ1-5; maybe TRBD1 (6 bases). Deletions cut 2 bases from V and 0 bases from J, with 11 bases between. The CDR3 totals 16 residues. Germline CDR1 and CDR2: KGHSH and LQKENI.

V gene TRBV30 combines with J gene TRBJ2-3; 7 bases are shared with TRBD1. Trimming removed 4 bases from V and 2 bases from J; junction bases left unmatched: 3. The CDR3 consists of 13 residues. Germline V CDR1 and CDR2: GTSNPN, SVGIG (reference sequence). In nucleotides, the CDR3 is TGTGCCTGGAACAGGGGCGCCACAGATACGCAGTATTTT. Encoded protein: CAWNRGATDTQYF.

This clone was seen only once. This rearrangement joins TRBV14 to TRBJ1-2; D ambiguous. This CDR3 has 15 amino acids. Germline CDR1 is SGHDN and CDR2 is FVKESK. V was clipped by 4 bases and J by 2 bases, with 14 bases between them. This CDR3 is CASSPRVGWNYGYTF. In DNA form, the CDR3 reads TGTGCCAGCAGCCCGCGTGTGGGCTGGAACTATGGCTACACCTTC.